This T cell receptor (beta chain) came from a study of T cells in Graves' hyperthyroidism and ophthalmopathy. Looking at the study overall: Staff took peripheral blood when the initial diagnosis was made, before any treatment began.

Exclusion followed for patients with uncontrolled infection, other autoimmune disease, pregnancy or lactation. From approximately 9.3 ml of fresh peripheral blood, PBMCs were isolated. Regions amplified from RNA transcripts were the TCR beta CDR3 regions. First-round RT-PCR with HTBI primers amplified the TCR CDR3 region. TCRdb called the multiplex PCR reads again in MiXCR, with one record for every CDR3 protein. The sample holds under 400,000 distinct CDR3 sequences, over 15% seen once. Germline V gene data show CDR1 as MNHNS and CDR2 as SASEGT. V dropped 6 bases and J dropped 1; count of bases not matched to a gene: 11. The CDR3 has 16 residues. In its sample, this clonotype was seen a few times.

This clonotype was sampled from a woman in her thirties or forties with Graves' ophthalmopathy. The chain is built from TRBV6-1 and TRBJ2-7; 8 positions match TRBD2. Sequenced material: blood. The CDR3 spells CASRGAGDWRSYEQYF. In DNA form, the CDR3 reads TGTGCCAGCAGGGGAGCGGGAGATTGGCGATCCTACGAGCAGTACTTC.